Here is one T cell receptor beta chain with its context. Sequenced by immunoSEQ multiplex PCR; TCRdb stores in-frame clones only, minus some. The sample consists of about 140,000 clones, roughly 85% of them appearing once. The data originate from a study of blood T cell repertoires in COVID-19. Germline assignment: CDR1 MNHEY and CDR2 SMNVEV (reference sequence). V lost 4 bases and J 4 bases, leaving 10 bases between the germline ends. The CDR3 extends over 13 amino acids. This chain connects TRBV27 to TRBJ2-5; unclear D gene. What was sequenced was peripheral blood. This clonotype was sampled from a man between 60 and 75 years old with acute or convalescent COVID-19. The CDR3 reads CASSYAVGETQYF. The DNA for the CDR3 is TGTGCCAGCAGTTACGCCGTCGGAGAGACCCAGTACTTC.